This passage covers 8 T cell receptor beta chains from one sample sequenced in a study of blood T cells in healthy people across ages. A second PCR, run for about 7 to 12 cycles, used a sample-barcoded 5' primer plus a J-beta primer mix. TCRdb processed the 5' RACE reads anew with MiXCR; each CDR3 protein has one entry. This table has about 1.7 million distinct CDR3 sequences, about 28% appearing once. Sequencing input: blood. The receptors were sampled from a woman aged 25 to 39 in good health.

This rearrangement joins TRBV5-1 to TRBJ1-1; the D gene is possibly TRBD1 (5 bases). The CDR3 is 12 residues long. The germline gives CDR1 SGHRS, CDR2 YFSETQ. The ends were cut back, 0 bases at V and 8 bases at J, with 8 bases in the middle. CDR3 residues: CASSLAAGEAFF. The CDR3 DNA sequence: TGCGCCAGCAGCTTGGCGGCAGGGGAAGCTTTCTTT.

The chain recombines TRBV2 with TRBJ1-1; TRBD1 aligns across 7 bases. V lost 4 bases, J lost 4 bases, and 6 bases stayed unmatched. Germline V CDR1 and CDR2: SNHLY, FYNNEI. The CDR3 spans 14 residues. CDR3: CASSATGLGTEAFF. The CDR3, as DNA: TGTGCCAGCAGTGCGACAGGGTTGGGCACTGAAGCTTTCTTT.

This clonotype showed up just a few times. The chain links TRBV7-6 to TRBJ1-2, with 8 nucleotides matching TRBD1. This CDR3 is built from 16 residues. Germline CDR1 reads SGHVS; CDR2 reads FNYEAQ. Trimming removed 5 bases from V and 2 bases from J; junction bases left unmatched: 10. CDR3 bases: TGTGCCAGCAGCGGCACCCGGGACAGGAGAAACTATGGCTACACCTTC. It encodes CASSGTRDRRNYGYTF.

This clonotype was counted many times. The chain joins TRBV7-2 to TRBJ2-5, with 7 bases identical to TRBD2. Per the germline V gene, CDR1 is SGHTA and CDR2 is FQGNSA. CDR3 size: 15 residues. The trim removed 5 bases at V and 5 bases at J, leaving 11 bases unmatched. CDR3 protein: CASSAQGLPGETQYF. The CDR3 DNA reads as TGTGCCAGCAGCGCCCAGGGACTACCGGGGGAGACCCAGTACTTC.

Comments on this clonotype: A read error may explain this, as a much larger clone is one base away. The chain recombines TRBV29-1 with TRBJ2-5, with 8 bases matching TRBD1. J lost 4 bases, V lost 7 bases, and 8 bases had no gene match. The CDR3 consists of 13 residues. Germline V gene sequence: CDR1 SQVTM, CDR2 ANQGSEA. DNA for the CDR3: TGCAGCGCCCTCCAGGGGGCGTTAGAGACCCAGTACTTC. Its protein is CSALQGALETQYF.

Comment on this clonotype: A read error may produce the germline difference seen at one junction end. The chain joins TRBV5-1 to TRBJ2-6; tentatively, D is TRBD1 (5 bases). Per the germline V gene, CDR1 is SGHRS and CDR2 is YFSETQ. The CDR3 has 17 residues. DNA of the CDR3: TGCACCAGCAGCTTGGTGGAGCAAAACCATGGGGCCAACGTCCGGACTTTC. Translated: CTSSLVEQNHGANVRTF.

This chain uses TRBV12-3 or TRBV12-4 with TRBJ2-1; TRBD1 is a possible D gene (6 bases). The V and J ends lost 10 bases and 1 base respectively, with 17 bases between them. The CDR3 runs to 15 residues. The CDR3 reads CATGSGGQSYNEQFF. The CDR3 coding sequence is TGTGCCACCGGCTCAGGAGGACAGTCCTACAATGAGCAGTTCTTC.

This clonotype has a handful of counts. This chain joins TRBV5-1 and TRBJ1-2, with D uncertain. Germline V gives CDR1 SGHRS, CDR2 YFSETQ. V lost 0 bases to trimming and J lost 5 bases, with 11 bases between them. The CDR3 extends over 14 amino acids. As DNA, the CDR3 is TGCGCCAGCAGCTTGGATCCGCAGTTATATGGCTACACCTTC. Translating it yields CASSLDPQLYGYTF.